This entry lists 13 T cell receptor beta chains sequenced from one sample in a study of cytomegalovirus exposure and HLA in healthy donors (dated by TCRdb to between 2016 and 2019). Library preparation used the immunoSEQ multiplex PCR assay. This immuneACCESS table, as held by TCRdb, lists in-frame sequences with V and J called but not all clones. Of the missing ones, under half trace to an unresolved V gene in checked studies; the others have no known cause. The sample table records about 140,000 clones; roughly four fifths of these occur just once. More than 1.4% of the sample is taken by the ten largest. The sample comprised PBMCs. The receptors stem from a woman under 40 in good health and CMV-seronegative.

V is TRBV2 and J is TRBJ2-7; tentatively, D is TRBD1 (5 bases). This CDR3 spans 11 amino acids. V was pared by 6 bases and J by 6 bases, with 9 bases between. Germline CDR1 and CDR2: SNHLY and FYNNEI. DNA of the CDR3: TGTGCCAGCAGGGGGCTAGGCGAGCAGTACTTC. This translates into CASRGLGEQYF.

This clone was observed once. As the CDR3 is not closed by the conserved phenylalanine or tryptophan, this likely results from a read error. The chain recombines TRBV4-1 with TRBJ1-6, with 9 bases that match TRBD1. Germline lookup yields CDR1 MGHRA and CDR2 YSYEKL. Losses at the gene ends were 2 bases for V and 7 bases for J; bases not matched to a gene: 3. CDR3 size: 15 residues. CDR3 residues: CASSQQGTGNSPLHL. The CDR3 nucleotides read TGCGCCAGCAGCCAACAAGGGACAGGGAATTCACCCCTCCACCTT.

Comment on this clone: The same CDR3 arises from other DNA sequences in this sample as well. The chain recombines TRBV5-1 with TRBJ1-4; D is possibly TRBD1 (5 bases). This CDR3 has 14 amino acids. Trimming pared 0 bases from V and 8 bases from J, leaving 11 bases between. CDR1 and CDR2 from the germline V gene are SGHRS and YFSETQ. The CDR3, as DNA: TGCGCCAGCAGCTTGGGGGGACTTGGAGAAAAACTGTTTTTT. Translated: CASSLGGLGEKLFF.

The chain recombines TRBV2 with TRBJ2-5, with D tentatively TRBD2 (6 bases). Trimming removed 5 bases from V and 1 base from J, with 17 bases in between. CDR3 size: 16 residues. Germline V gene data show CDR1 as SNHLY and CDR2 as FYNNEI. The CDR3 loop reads CASSSGLAALQETQYF. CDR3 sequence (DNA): TGTGCCAGCAGTTCAGGGTTAGCGGCCCTCCAAGAGACCCAGTACTTC.

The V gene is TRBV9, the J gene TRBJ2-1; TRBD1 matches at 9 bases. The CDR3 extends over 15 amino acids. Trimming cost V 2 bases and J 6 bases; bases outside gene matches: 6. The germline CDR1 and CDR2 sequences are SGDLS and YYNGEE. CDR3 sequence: CASSVTGGFANEQFF. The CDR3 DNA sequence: TGTGCCAGCAGCGTCACAGGGGGCTTTGCCAATGAGCAGTTCTTC.

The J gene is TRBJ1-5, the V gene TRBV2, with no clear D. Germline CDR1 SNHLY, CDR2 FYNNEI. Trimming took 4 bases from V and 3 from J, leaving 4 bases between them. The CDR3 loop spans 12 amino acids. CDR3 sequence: CASSADNQPQHF. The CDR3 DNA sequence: TGTGCCAGCAGTGCAGACAATCAGCCCCAGCATTTT.

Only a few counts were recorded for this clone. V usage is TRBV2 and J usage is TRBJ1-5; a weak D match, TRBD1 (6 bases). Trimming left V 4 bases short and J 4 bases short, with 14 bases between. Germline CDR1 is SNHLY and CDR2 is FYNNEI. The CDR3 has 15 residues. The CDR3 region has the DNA TGTGCCAGCAGTGGTGGGCAGGGGACGAATCAGCCCCAGCATTTT. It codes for CASSGGQGTNQPQHF.

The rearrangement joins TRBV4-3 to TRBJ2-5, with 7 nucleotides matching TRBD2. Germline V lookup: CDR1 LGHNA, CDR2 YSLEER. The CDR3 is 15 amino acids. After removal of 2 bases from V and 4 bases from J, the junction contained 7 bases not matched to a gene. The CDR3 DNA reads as TGCGCCAGCAGCCAACAACCGGGACTACCAGAGACCCAGTACTTC. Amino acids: CASSQQPGLPETQYF.

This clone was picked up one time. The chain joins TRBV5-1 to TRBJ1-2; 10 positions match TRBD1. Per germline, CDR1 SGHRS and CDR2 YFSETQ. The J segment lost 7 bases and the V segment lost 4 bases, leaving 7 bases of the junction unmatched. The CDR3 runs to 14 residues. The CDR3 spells CASSLGDRGGGYTF. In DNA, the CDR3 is TGCGCCAGCAGCCTAGGGGACAGGGGAGGTGGCTACACCTTC.

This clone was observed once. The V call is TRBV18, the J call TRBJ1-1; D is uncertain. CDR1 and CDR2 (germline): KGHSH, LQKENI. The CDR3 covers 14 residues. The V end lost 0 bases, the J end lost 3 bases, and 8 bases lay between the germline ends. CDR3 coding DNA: TGTGCCAGCTCACCACCTGGCAGCGACACTGAAGCTTTCTTT. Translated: CASSPPGSDTEAFF.

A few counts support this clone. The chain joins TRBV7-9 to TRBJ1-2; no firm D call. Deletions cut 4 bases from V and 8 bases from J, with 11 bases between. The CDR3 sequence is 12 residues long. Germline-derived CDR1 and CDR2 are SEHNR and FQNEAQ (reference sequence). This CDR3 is CASSSAGGGYTF. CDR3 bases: TGTGCCAGCAGCTCCGCGGGAGGGGGCTACACCTTC.

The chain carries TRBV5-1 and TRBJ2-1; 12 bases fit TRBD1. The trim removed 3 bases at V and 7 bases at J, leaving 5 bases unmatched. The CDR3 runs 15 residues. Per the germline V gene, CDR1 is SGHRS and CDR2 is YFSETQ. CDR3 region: CASSSGQGATNEQFF. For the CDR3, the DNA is TGCGCCAGCAGCTCGGGACAGGGGGCTACGAATGAGCAGTTCTTC.

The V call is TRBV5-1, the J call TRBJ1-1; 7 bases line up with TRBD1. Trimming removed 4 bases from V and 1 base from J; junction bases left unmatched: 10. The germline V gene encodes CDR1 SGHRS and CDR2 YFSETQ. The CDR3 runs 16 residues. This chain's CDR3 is CASSEPPGQRNTEAFF. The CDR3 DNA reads TGCGCCAGCAGCGAGCCACCGGGACAGAGGAACACTGAAGCTTTCTTT.